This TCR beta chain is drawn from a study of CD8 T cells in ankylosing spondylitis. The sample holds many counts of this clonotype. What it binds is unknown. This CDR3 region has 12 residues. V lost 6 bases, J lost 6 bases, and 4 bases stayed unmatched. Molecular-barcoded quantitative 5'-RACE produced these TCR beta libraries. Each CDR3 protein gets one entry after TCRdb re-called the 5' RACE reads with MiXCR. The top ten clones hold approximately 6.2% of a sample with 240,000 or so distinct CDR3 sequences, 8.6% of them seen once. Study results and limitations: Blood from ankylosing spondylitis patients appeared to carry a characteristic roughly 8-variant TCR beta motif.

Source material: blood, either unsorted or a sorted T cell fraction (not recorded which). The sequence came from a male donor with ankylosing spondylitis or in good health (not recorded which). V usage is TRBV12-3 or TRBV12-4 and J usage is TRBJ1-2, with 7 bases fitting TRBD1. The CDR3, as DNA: TGTGCCAGCAGACTACAGGGGCATGGCTACACCTTC. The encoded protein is CASRLQGHGYTF.